This TCR beta chain was documented in a study of a mutant IDH1 vaccine in newly diagnosed glioma. Whole-study context: With temozolomide cycles, or 4-6 weeks after radiotherapy alone, vaccination was started. Of treated patients, around 62% were men and roughly 38% women, averaging about 40 years. Previous care, which was radiotherapy, temozolomide, or both, most often involved both.

V lost 6 bases, J lost 4 bases, and 10 bases stayed unmatched. CDR3 size: 15 residues. Germline lookup yields CDR1 MDHEN and CDR2 SYDVKM. Time point in this sample: week 11, during vaccination. Every vaccine dose comprised 300 ug of mutant IDH1 20-mer peptide plus topical imiquimod. Astrocytomas that were new, WHO grade 3 or 4, IDH1-mutant and ATRX-lost were present in the donors. Notes on this clone: Antigen specificity is unknown.

The assay was immunoSEQ multiplex PCR, and TCRdb's table has in-frame clones only and misses some. The sample has some 22,000 clones, 79% seen once; the top ten hold around 8%. The genes are TRBV28 and TRBJ2-7, with 9 bases aligning to TRBD2. Source: PBMCs, taken from a glioma patient whose treatment included an IDH1 peptide vaccine. This TCR derives from a middle-aged man with glioma. The CDR3 DNA reads TGTGCCAGCAGCCCCCTAGCGGGACCTAGATACGAGCAGTACTTC. As protein: CASSPLAGPRYEQYF.